One and the same sample provided the 17 T cell receptor beta chains below, sequenced in a study of blood T cell repertoires in COVID-19. Profiling relied on immunoSEQ multiplex PCR, and the TCRdb table lists in-frame clones only, not all of them. The table has under 350,000 clones, 80% to 90% seen once; the top ten hold roughly 4%. Input material: PBMCs or T cells enriched from blood (not recorded which). The receptors shown here come from a woman between 40 and 50 years old with acute COVID-19.

The V gene is TRBV29-1, the J gene TRBJ1-2; TRBD1 matches at 7 bases. The CDR3 consists of 11 residues. Per germline, CDR1 SQVTM and CDR2 ANQGSEA. Unmatched junction bases numbered 5, after V lost 5 bases and J lost 8 bases. CDR3 residues: CSVSQGSGYTF. DNA of the CDR3: TGCAGCGTTTCACAGGGGTCGGGCTACACCTTC.

V and J are TRBV20-1 and TRBJ1-1; 8 nucleotides align to TRBD1. CDR1 is DFQATT and CDR2 is SNEGSKA in the germline V gene (reference sequence). The ends lost 3 bases at V and 6 bases at J; junction bases unmatched: 12. The CDR3 is 15 residues long. The CDR3 coding sequence is TGCAGTGCTAGTCGGTGGACAAAGACAGGGGCTGAAGCTTTCTTT. It specifies CSASRWTKTGAEAFF.

The rearrangement uses TRBV9 and TRBJ1-5; perhaps TRBD1 as D (5 bases). CDR1 is SGDLS and CDR2 is YYNGEE in the germline V gene. CDR3 size: 15 residues. V was shortened by 0 bases and J by 4 bases, with 11 bases between the two germline ends. CDR3 bases: TGTGCCAGCAGCGTAGACGGGGGTAGAAATCAGCCCCAGCATTTT. The encoded protein is CASSVDGGRNQPQHF.

The V gene is TRBV9, the J gene TRBJ1-3, with D perhaps TRBD1 (6 bases). Germline CDR1 SGDLS, CDR2 YYNGEE. This CDR3 is 17 amino acids long. V lost 3 bases, J lost 0 bases, and 16 bases lay in between. The CDR3 loop is CASSGQDSSPSGNTIYF. Written as DNA, the CDR3 is TGTGCCAGCAGCGGACAGGACAGTTCGCCCTCTGGAAACACCATATATTTT.

The V and J genes are TRBV5-5 and TRBJ1-1; possibly TRBD1 for D (6 bases). The CDR3 runs 15 residues. With 4 bases removed from V and 0 bases from J, the gap between germline ends came to 13 bases. The germline CDR1 and CDR2 sequences are SGHKS and YYEKEE (reference sequence). The CDR3 nucleotides are TGTGCCAGCAGCCCCGGGTGGACAGTGAACACTGAAGCTTTCTTT. This codes for CASSPGWTVNTEAFF.

This clone turned up a few times. The CDR3 loop reads CASSLARTVYEQYF. The CDR3 DNA sequence: TGTGCCAGCAGCTTGGCACGGACAGTCTACGAGCAGTACTTC. The rearrangement joins TRBV5-6 to TRBJ2-7; possible D gene TRBD1, 6 bases. Germline lookup yields CDR1 SGHDT and CDR2 YYEEEE. The CDR3 contains 14 residues. V was shortened by 0 bases and J by 3 bases, with 10 bases between the two germline ends.

The chain combines TRBV5-6 with TRBJ2-7; D possibly corresponds to TRBD1 (5 bases). The germline CDR1 and CDR2 sequences are SGHDT and YYEEEE. With 0 bases removed from V and 0 bases from J, the gap between germline ends came to 10 bases. This CDR3 has 15 residues. The CDR3 coding sequence is TGTGCCAGCAGCTTGGCACAGGTCCCCTCCTACGAGCAGTACTTC. This sequence encodes CASSLAQVPSYEQYF. The whole variable domain, filled in from reference TRBV5-6 and TRBJ2-7, reads DAGVTQSPTHLIKTRGQQVTLRCSPKSGHDTVSWYQQALGQGPQFIFQYYEEEERQRGNFPDRFSGHQFPNYSSELNVNALLLGDSALYLCASSLAQVPSYEQYFGPGTRLTVT.

This chain links TRBV6-5 with TRBJ1-1, with 8 bases matching TRBD1. This CDR3 has 15 amino acids. Losses at the gene ends were 7 bases for V and 4 bases for J; bases not matched to a gene: 11. The germline gives CDR1 MNHEY, CDR2 SVGAGI. CDR3 protein: CASIRGTGGTTEAFF. DNA of the CDR3: TGTGCCAGCATACGAGGGACAGGCGGTACCACTGAAGCTTTCTTT.

This clone was counted between two and nine times. This chain joins TRBV5-5 and TRBJ2-5; 9 nucleotides line up with TRBD1. With V trimmed by 7 bases and J by 7 bases, 8 bases remained unmatched. Per germline, CDR1 SGHKS and CDR2 YYEKEE (reference sequence). This CDR3 is built from 13 residues. The CDR3 bases are TGTGCCAGCGGAGGGACAGGGCTTGGGACCCAGTACTTC. Residues: CASGGTGLGTQYF.

This clone appeared a few times. The V gene is TRBV21-1, the J gene TRBJ2-4; TRBD1, the table's D call, lacks a check against the DNA. TRBV21-1 is classified as a pseudogene. The CDR3 sequence is 14 residues long. Here the CDR3 DNA reads TGTGCCAGCAGCACGGGTCGAGAAGGGGGCAAAAAGTACTTC. Its protein product is CASSTGREGGKKYF.

This sequence joins TRBV19 and TRBJ1-6, with 7 positions matching TRBD1. The CDR3 loop spans 14 amino acids. From germline, CDR1 is LNHDA and CDR2 SQIVND (reference sequence). The V segment lost 7 bases and the J segment 7 bases; nucleotides outside the gene matches: 7. The CDR3 DNA is TGTGCCAGTATGAGGACAGGACTCAATTCACCCCTCCACTTT. Translating it yields CASMRTGLNSPLHF.

This clone was observed once. The chain has TRBV2 and TRBJ2-1; tentative D call: TRBD1 (5 bases). The CDR3 contains 14 residues. Looked up from germline, CDR1 is SNHLY and CDR2 is FYNNEI. Deletions cut 5 bases from V and 7 bases from J, with 15 bases between. The CDR3 nucleotides read TGTGCCAGCAGTAGCCAGCAGGGTTTGAATGAGCAGTTCTTC. This gives the protein CASSSQQGLNEQFF.

V is TRBV5-4 and J is TRBJ2-1, with 7 bases that match TRBD2. Germline assignment: CDR1 SGHNT and CDR2 YYREEE (reference sequence). J was trimmed by 9 bases and V by 0 bases; bases with no gene match: 6. CDR3 length equals 14 residues. In DNA form, the CDR3 reads TGTGCCAGCAGCTTGGGGACTAGTGGGACTGAGCAGTTCTTC. It encodes CASSLGTSGTEQFF. The full variable domain, in which reference TRBV5-4 and TRBJ2-1 provide the parts outside the CDR3, is ETGVTQSPTHLIKTRGQQVTLRCSSQSGHNTVSWYQQALGQGPQFIFQYYREEENGRGNFPPRFSGLQFPNYSSELNVNALELDDSALYLCASSLGTSGTEQFFGPGTRLTVL.

This clone came up a few times. The chain couples TRBV28 to TRBJ2-7, with 7 bases identical to TRBD1. The CDR3 has 12 amino acids. V gave up 5 bases and J gave up 4 bases; unmatched junction bases: 2. Germline assignment: CDR1 MDHEN and CDR2 SYDVKM. The CDR3 region has the DNA TGTGCCAGCAGTGTCAGGGGGTACGAGCAGTACTTC. Amino acids: CASSVRGYEQYF.

The chain links TRBV5-1 to TRBJ2-3; D ambiguous. Trimming pared 5 bases from V and 1 base from J, leaving 8 bases between. This CDR3 spans 13 amino acids. The germline gives CDR1 SGHRS, CDR2 YFSETQ. This chain's CDR3 is CASRRLGTDTQYF. The CDR3 DNA follows: TGCGCCAGCAGAAGACTTGGCACAGATACGCAGTATTTT.

The chain uses TRBV7-8 and TRBJ1-2, with 7 bases that match TRBD1. The CDR3 has 13 residues. Trimming took 5 bases from V and 3 from J; bases not matched to a gene: 3. Germline assignment: CDR1 SGHVS and CDR2 FQNEAQ. The DNA of the CDR3 is TGTGCCAGCAGCCGCGGGACAGACTATGGCTACACCTTC. This encodes CASSRGTDYGYTF.

V usage is TRBV10-3 and J usage is TRBJ1-4, with 9 positions matching TRBD1. The germline V gene encodes CDR1 ENHRY and CDR2 SYGVKD. This CDR3 has 13 residues. V gave up 8 bases and J gave up 10 bases; unmatched junction bases: 8. The CDR3 loop is CAIGGTGNGKLFF. The CDR3 DNA reads TGTGCCATCGGAGGGACAGGGAACGGAAAACTGTTTTTT.